This T cell receptor beta chain was obtained from a study of human thymus T cells. In the case of this clone: Its antigen is undetermined.

Study outcomes and limitations: Use of V and J genes seemed skewed within the thymic and blood repertoires.

Profiling relied on immunoSEQ multiplex PCR, and the TCRdb table lists in-frame clones only, not all of them. The data contain more than 50,000 clones, over 85% of them singletons. Each of the donors was a healthy Finnish infant who was undergoing open corrective cardiac surgery for congenital heart defects. During surgery, about 0.5-1 mL peripheral blood was drawn from four of eight donors. No fixed cell number was used; all available blood leukocytes supplied DNA. The CDR3 has 11 residues. Germline assignment: CDR1 MNHEY and CDR2 SMNVEV (reference sequence). Trimming took off 9 bases at V and 8 bases at J, with 13 bases between the two ends.

Specimen: blood. This clonotype was obtained from a boy under three years old with a congenital heart defect but otherwise immunologically healthy. The genes are TRBV27 and TRBJ1-2, with D possibly TRBD1 on 5 matching bases. The CDR3 DNA sequence: TGTGCCAGTAGGGGAGGAACGGGCTACACCTTC. Amino acid sequence: CASRGGTGYTF.